This T cell receptor beta chain was sequenced in a study of T cell responses to AZD1222 COVID-19 vaccine. Trimming took off 3 bases at V and 3 bases at J, with 13 bases between the two ends. In germline, CDR1 is GTSNPN, CDR2 SVGIG (reference sequence). This CDR3 comprises 14 residues. The method was immunoSEQ multiplex PCR; TCRdb's version includes in-frame clones alone and lacks a portion of them. In the table there are about 260,000 clones, approximately 93% of which are singletons. Sequenced here: peripheral blood, sampled on day 0 of AZD1222 vaccination. The gene calls are TRBV30 and TRBJ2-3; the D gene is possibly TRBD2 (6 bases). The sequence was obtained from an adult in good health. The CDR3: CAWRRAGRTDTQYF. The CDR3 DNA reads as TGTGCCTGGAGGAGGGCGGGACGGACAGATACGCAGTATTTT.